The sequence of this T cell receptor beta chain was determined in a study of blood T cell repertoires in COVID-19. Overall study context: Spain, Italy and the United States supplied samples that represented acute and convalescent COVID-19. Sources were T cells, B-cell-depleted T cells, or PBMCs; the material itself was cDNA or gDNA.

Authors' data handling: It was from reference gene primer amplification that nucleated cell counts were estimated. Repertoires were generated with immunoSEQ multiplex PCR, while TCRdb's copy carries only in-frame clones and drops some. V and J calls and clone size are given by that table; D and trimming were obtained from the DNA. Of under 300,000 clones listed, 89% are singletons. CDR3 length: 14 amino acids. V shed 3 bases, J shed 5 bases, and the junction held 6 bases outside the gene matches. Per germline, CDR1 MGHDK and CDR2 SYGVNS. Sequencing input: peripheral blood. This chain uses TRBV25-1 with TRBJ1-2, with 7 positions matching TRBD1. This clonotype originated in a man aged 50 or older with acute or convalescent COVID-19. CDR3 DNA sequence: TGTGCCAGCAGTGAGGAGGGACAGATTTATGGCTACACCTTC. It codes for CASSEEGQIYGYTF.